The 15 T cell receptor beta chains reported below all come from one sample, sequenced in a study of cytomegalovirus exposure and HLA in healthy donors. Using immunoSEQ multiplex PCR, the repertoire was profiled, and TCRdb retains in-frame clones only, with some absent. The table lists 70,000 to 80,000 clones, over 90% of them singletons. The sequencing input was PBMCs. These TCRs come from a woman younger than 30 in good health and CMV-seropositive.

This clone was found a few times. The rearrangement links TRBV2 to TRBJ2-7, with TRBD1 identical over 9 bases. The trim removed 7 bases at V and 7 bases at J, leaving 8 bases unmatched. This CDR3 is built from 13 residues. The germline gives CDR1 SNHLY, CDR2 FYNNEI. The CDR3 sequence: CASTLDRGREQYF. The CDR3 DNA reads as TGTGCCAGCACCCTCGACAGGGGGAGGGAGCAGTACTTC.

The chain carries TRBV10-3 and TRBJ2-1, with 7 bases aligning to TRBD1. This CDR3 contains 14 residues. Trimming took 8 bases from V and 9 from J; bases not matched to a gene: 13. The germline gives CDR1 ENHRY, CDR2 SYGVKD. The CDR3 reads CAIGRGEGAGEQFF. CDR3 DNA sequence: TGTGCCATCGGGAGAGGTGAGGGGGCGGGTGAGCAGTTCTTC.

The J gene is TRBJ1-5, the V gene TRBV7-9; weak D call: TRBD1 (5 bases). V dropped 5 bases and J dropped 2 bases, with 13 bases sitting between them. Looked up from germline, CDR1 is SEHNR and CDR2 is FQNEAQ (reference sequence). This CDR3 comprises 15 residues. As DNA, the CDR3 is TGTGCCAGCAGCCCCCCCGGAGGGGGCAATCAGCCCCAGCATTTT. Its translation is CASSPPGGGNQPQHF.

The V and J genes are TRBV5-1 and TRBJ1-4; D gene unclear. The CDR3 extends over 16 amino acids. The germline CDR1 and CDR2 sequences are SGHRS and YFSETQ. V was trimmed by 4 bases and J by 4 bases, leaving 17 bases between them. Written as DNA, the CDR3 is TGCGCCAGCAGCCCGAACCTTCTAAATAGTAATGAAAAACTGTTTTTT. As protein: CASSPNLLNSNEKLFF. Supplemented by reference TRBV5-1 and TRBJ1-4, the full variable domain reads KAGVTQTPRYLIKTRGQQVTLSCSPISGHRSVSWYQQTPGQGLQFLFEYFSETQRNKGNFPGRFSGRQFSNSRSEMNVSTLELGDSALYLCASSPNLLNSNEKLFFGSGTQLSVL.

The chain has TRBV5-6 and TRBJ2-1; TRBD2 matches at 10 bases. The length of the CDR3 is 16 residues. The junction had 11 bases not matched to a gene; V was cut back by 3 bases and J by 8 bases. Looked up from germline, CDR1 is SGHDT and CDR2 is YYEEEE. The CDR3 is CASSYEREGQFYEQFF. The CDR3 DNA sequence: TGTGCCAGCAGCTACGAGCGGGAGGGCCAGTTTTATGAGCAGTTCTTC.

CDR3 DNA: TGTGCCACCAGCAGAGATCTCGGGTACTCTGGGGCCAACGTCCTGACTTTC. This sequence encodes CATSRDLGYSGANVLTF. V is TRBV15 and J is TRBJ2-6; no definite D call. The CDR3 runs 17 residues. V lost 0 bases to trimming and J lost 0 bases, with 9 bases between them. CDR1 LNHNV and CDR2 YYDKDF come from the germline V gene (reference sequence).

The chain links TRBV18 to TRBJ2-1; 7 nucleotides line up with TRBD2. The CDR3 has 16 residues. Germline values: CDR1 KGHSH, CDR2 LQKENI. Trimming cost V 3 bases and J 10 bases; bases outside gene matches: 15. CDR3 sequence reads: CASSPLWGSQAGEQFF. The CDR3 DNA is TGTGCCAGCTCACCCCTATGGGGCAGCCAAGCGGGAGAGCAGTTCTTC.

The rearrangement joins TRBV15 to TRBJ1-1, with TRBD1 matching 8 bases. Germline V gene data show CDR1 as LNHNV and CDR2 as YYDKDF (reference sequence). After removal of 5 bases from V and 6 bases from J, the junction contained 8 bases not matched to a gene. The CDR3 extends over 14 amino acids. CDR3 protein: CATSQAGGHPEAFF. CDR3 DNA sequence: TGTGCCACCAGCCAAGCAGGGGGCCACCCTGAAGCTTTCTTT.

V and J are TRBV6-1 and TRBJ1-6; D might be TRBD1 (5 bases). In germline, CDR1 is MNHNS, CDR2 SASEGT. The CDR3 loop spans 15 amino acids. Trimming stripped 0 bases from V and 3 bases from J, with 6 bases between. The DNA of the CDR3 is TGTGCCAGCAGTGAAGCAAGGGGCTATAATTCACCCCTCCACTTT. It translates to CASSEARGYNSPLHF.

This sequence joins TRBV7-9 and TRBJ1-1; 7 positions match TRBD1. CDR1 and CDR2 from the germline V gene are SEHNR and FQNEAQ (reference sequence). V lost 6 bases to trimming and J lost 5 bases; unmatched junction nucleotides: 6. This CDR3 contains 13 residues. The CDR3: CASRNDRVTEAFF. In nucleotides, the CDR3 is TGTGCCAGCAGAAATGACAGGGTAACTGAAGCTTTCTTT.

The rearrangement uses TRBV27 and TRBJ2-5, with 7 nucleotides matching TRBD2. CDR1 and CDR2 from the germline V gene are MNHEY and SMNVEV (reference sequence). The CDR3 is 17 residues long. After removal of 0 bases from V and 5 bases from J, the junction contained 12 bases not matched to a gene. The CDR3, as DNA: TGTGCCAGCAGTTTATCCCCTAGCGGAAGTTTTCCGGAGACCCAGTACTTC. Its translation is CASSLSPSGSFPETQYF.

The rearrangement links TRBV11-1 to TRBJ1-3, with a possible D match to TRBD1 (6 bases). Germline V gene data show CDR1 as SGHAT and CDR2 as FQDESV (reference sequence). The CDR3 spans 14 residues. V was trimmed by 8 bases and J by 0 bases, leaving 11 bases between them. In DNA form, the CDR3 reads TGTGCCAGCCGCGGACAGAGCTCTGGAAACACCATATATTTT. This gives the protein CASRGQSSGNTIYF. Looking up the rest from reference TRBV11-1 and TRBJ1-3 gives the full variable domain: EAEVAQSPRYKITEKSQAVAFWCDPISGHATLYWYRQILGQGPELLVQFQDESVVDDSQLPKDRFSAERLKGVDSTLKIQPAELGDSAMYLCASRGQSSGNTIYFGEGSWLTVV.

V gene TRBV5-6 combines with J gene TRBJ1-6, with D maybe TRBD1 (6 bases). Germline V lookup: CDR1 SGHDT, CDR2 YYEEEE. V lost 4 bases, J lost 5 bases, and 13 bases lay in between. The CDR3 consists of 15 residues. CDR3 sequence reads: CASSRGQTHNSPLHF. The CDR3 DNA sequence: TGTGCCAGCAGCCGCGGACAGACCCATAATTCACCCCTCCACTTT. Variable domain in full (rest from reference TRBV5-6 and TRBJ1-6): DAGVTQSPTHLIKTRGQQVTLRCSPKSGHDTVSWYQQALGQGPQFIFQYYEEEERQRGNFPDRFSGHQFPNYSSELNVNALLLGDSALYLCASSRGQTHNSPLHFGNGTRLTVT.

CDR3 nucleotide sequence: TGTGCCAGCAGTGTCAGGGTCGATTCACCCCTCCACTTT. This codes for CASSVRVDSPLHF. The chain has TRBV9 and TRBJ1-6, with D perhaps matching TRBD1 (5 bases). CDR1 and CDR2 from the germline V gene are SGDLS and YYNGEE. This CDR3 region has 13 residues. The V end lost 5 bases, the J end lost 8 bases, and 11 bases lay between the germline ends.

This clone occurred once. This chain links TRBV4-2 with TRBJ2-5; 8 bases align to TRBD1. Germline V gene data show CDR1 as LGHNA and CDR2 as YNFKEQ. V was clipped by 0 bases and J by 4 bases; unmatched bases: 4. CDR3 length: 15 residues. In DNA form, the CDR3 reads TGTGCCAGCAGCCAAGAGGCCCAGGGGGCAGAGACCCAGTACTTC. Amino acids: CASSQEAQGAETQYF.